This T cell receptor (beta chain) was sequenced during a study of shared clonotypes between healthy human individuals. Study findings and constraints: Having only a few donors restricted how much genetic and exposure-history diversity was captured. Sampling included only blood; tissue repertoires likely differ. The sharing of around 5% of naive CD4 clonotypes was seen across a handful of donors.

Evenly divided among several immunoSEQ plates was the genomic DNA of each subset. Repertoires were generated with immunoSEQ multiplex PCR, while TCRdb's copy carries only in-frame clones and drops some. In the table there are around 650,000 clones, roughly 96% of which are singletons. Naive-designated CD8 cells lacked CD45RO, were positively enriched for CCR7, and omitted terminally differentiated effector memory CD45RA+ cells. Points on this clone: Antigen: not known.

Sequencing was performed on naive CD8+ T cells sorted from blood. The TCR originated in a woman in her 30s in good health.

The CDR3 nucleotides read TGTGCCAGTCGCGTCGTCAGGGGACAGGGGTCCTACGAGCAGTACTTC. This sequence encodes CASRVVRGQGSYEQYF. The rearrangement joins TRBV27 to TRBJ2-7; 10 bases agree with TRBD1. The germline V gene has CDR1 MNHEY and CDR2 SMNVEV (reference sequence). The ends lost 9 bases at V and 1 base at J; junction bases unmatched: 12. The CDR3 has 16 residues.